A selection of T cell receptor beta chains follows, all from one sample in a study of shared clonotypes between healthy human individuals. TCRdb's copy holds only in-frame clones and misses some; the assay was immunoSEQ multiplex PCR. The sample has about 490,000 clones, less than 80% seen once; the top ten hold roughly 12%. The sequenced sample was PBMCs. The source is a woman aged 40 to 50 in good health. Some clones in this sample may be carry-over from other donors' samples. Each CDR3 is given with its conserved first and last residue. A D gene is named only where the DNA matches it firmly. The size entry is marked missing in some rows and otherwise reads once, few, many or a size class.

j_call clone_size v_call d_call cdr3_nt cdr3_aa
TRBJ2-7 once TRBV28 TRBD2 TGTGCCAGCAGCCCCAGTCTAGCGGGAGGTTACGAGCAGTACTTC CASSPSLAGGYEQYF
TRBJ2-7 - TRBV6-1 - TGTGCCAGCTCGGTGACAGTTTCATCCTACGAGCAGTACTTC CASSVTVSSYEQYF
TRBJ1-2 - TRBV6-5 TRBD1 TGTGCCAGCAGTCGCTACCAACAGGGGGCGAATGGCTACACCTTC CASSRYQQGANGYTF
TRBJ1-2 - TRBV4-2 - TGTGCCAGCAGCCAGACGGCCGATCCCACCCCTAACTATGGCTACACCTTC CASSQTADPTPNYGYTF
TRBJ2-2 once TRBV6-6 - TGTGCCAGCAGCCCGGGGACCGGAGTCGACACCGGGGAGCTGTTTTTT CASSPGTGVDTGELFF
TRBJ1-5 few TRBV4-3 - TGCGCCAGCAGCCAAGACAACCACAGGAATCAGCCCCAGCATTTT CASSQDNHRNQPQHF
TRBJ1-1 - TRBV7-9 - TGTGCCAGCAGCTCCTTGCTTGATGGGAACACTGAAGCTTTCTTT CASSSLLDGNTEAFF
TRBJ2-5 - TRBV19 - TGTGCCAGTAGTGCCACCGGAGGAGAGACCCAGTACTTC CASSATGGETQYF
TRBJ1-2 - TRBV7-9 - TGTGCCAGCAGCTTAAGGGCCGGAGGTGGCTATGGCTACACCTTC CASSLRAGGGYGYTF
TRBJ2-1 - TRBV28 - TGTGCCAGCAGTTTAAGCCGGGGCGAGCAGTTCTTC CASSLSRGEQFF
TRBJ2-1 - TRBV19 TRBD2 TGTGCCAGTAGTATGGGGCGGGAGCCCTACAATGAGCAGTTCTTC CASSMGREPYNEQFF
TRBJ2-5 - TRBV28 TRBD2 TGTGCCAGCTCGGGGGGGGGAGACCAAGAGACCCAGTACTTC CASSGGGDQETQYF
TRBJ2-1 - TRBV6-1 TRBD1 TGTGCCAGCACCTACAGGGGGCGGGGTAATGAGCAGTTCTTC CASTYRGRGNEQFF
TRBJ2-5 - TRBV14 - TGTGCCAGCAGCCCCGGACAGCTCCAGACCCAGTACTTC CASSPGQLQTQYF
TRBJ1-1 - TRBV27 - TGTGCCAGCAGTTTATTCGGGAGGGAGTCCACTGAAGCTTTCTTT CASSLFGRESTEAFF
TRBJ1-2 once TRBV6-6 TRBD1 TGTGCCAGCAGTTTTTTAGTAGGGGGCGGAGGCTACACCTTC CASSFLVGGGGYTF
TRBJ1-5 - TRBV6-5 - TGTGCCAGCAGCCCCCAGCCCGGGGGCCGGGAGCCCCAGCATTTT CASSPQPGGREPQHF
TRBJ1-4 - TRBV4-2 - TGTGCCAGCAGCCAAGATGTGGAACAGGGACTGTTTTTT CASSQDVEQGLFF
TRBJ2-7 - TRBV29-1 - TGCAGCGTTGGCCGATACGAGCAGTACTTC CSVGRYEQYF
TRBJ2-6 - TRBV18 - TGTGCCAGCTCACCAGGCTGGGGGGCCAACGTCCTGACTTTC CASSPGWGANVLTF
TRBJ1-4 - TRBV5-6 TRBD1 TGTGCCAGCAGCTACGGACAGGCTGCAACTAATGAAAAACTGTTTTTT CASSYGQAATNEKLFF
TRBJ2-1 - TRBV11-3 - TGTGCCAGCAGCTTCGGACAGGGACTATACAATGAGCAGTTCTTC CASSFGQGLYNEQFF
TRBJ2-7 - TRBV6-4 - TGTGCCAGCAGTGACTGGTATAGCCACTACGAGCAGTACTTC CASSDWYSHYEQYF
TRBJ1-1 - TRBV28 TRBD1 TGTGCAACCTCACAAACAGGGGCGGACACTGAAGCTTTCTTT CATSQTGADTEAFF
TRBJ2-1 once TRBV7-3 - TGTGCCAGCAGCCAGTATCCCGGAAGCTCCTACAATGAGCAGTTCTTC CASSQYPGSSYNEQFF
TRBJ2-1 - TRBV4-3 TRBD2 TGCGCCAGCAGCCTAGAGGGACTAGCGGCCGACAATGAGCAGTTCTTC CASSLEGLAADNEQFF
TRBJ2-7 many TRBV21-1 - TGTGCCAGCAGCAAACTTCGGGGACCCTTAAGGGGTACCTACGAGCAGTACTTC CASSKLRGPLRGTYEQYF
TRBJ2-4 - TRBV28 - TGTGCCAGCAGCGTCGGACACTTAGCCAAAAACATTCAGTACTTC CASSVGHLAKNIQYF
TRBJ2-1 - TRBV4-1 TRBD2 TGCGCCAGCAGCCAAGTCTGGACTAGCGGGAGACGGAGGAATGAGCAGTTCTTC CASSQVWTSGRRRNEQFF
TRBJ1-2 - TRBV6-1 - TGTGCCAGCAGGCCGGGACTAGACTATGGCTACACCTTC CASRPGLDYGYTF
TRBJ1-2 - TRBV22-1 - TGTCCTGGGAGAGCTCAAGCGAGAAAGACCTATGGCTACACCTTC CPGRAQARKTYGYTF
TRBJ2-5 - TRBV18 TRBD1 TGTGCCAGCTCACCTAATACAGGGGTACAAGAGACCCAGTACTTC CASSPNTGVQETQYF
TRBJ2-1 - TRBV7-2 - TGTGCCAGCAGCTTAGCGCCAACGACAGCGGAAAAGTTCTTC CASSLAPTTAEKFF
TRBJ1-2 - TRBV5-6 - TGTGCCAGCAGCTTGGGAGACATCTATGGCTACACCTTC CASSLGDIYGYTF
TRBJ1-3 - TRBV5-4 - TGTGCCAGCAGCCCCGGTGCGCCAGACTCTGGAAACACCATATATTTT CASSPGAPDSGNTIYF
TRBJ2-3 - TRBV12-5 TRBD2 TGTGCTAGTGGTTTGGGGTTAGCGGGAGGGGCAGATACGCAGTATTTT CASGLGLAGGADTQYF
TRBJ1-2 - TRBV2 - TGTGCCAGCAGTGTTCTTCAGGAGGAGGGCTACACCTTC CASSVLQEEGYTF
TRBJ2-4 - TRBV19 TRBD2 TGTGCCAGTAGTGCGTGGCGGGAGCATCACATTCAGTACTTC CASSAWREHHIQYF
TRBJ2-5 once TRBV6-5 - TGTGCCAGCAGTTACGCTGCGCGGGGAGGGGGGGAGACCCAGTACTTC CASSYAARGGGETQYF
TRBJ2-5 - TRBV10-2 - TGCGCCAGCAGTTACCGACAGGACCAAGAGACCCAGTACTTC CASSYRQDQETQYF
TRBJ1-5 - TRBV27 TRBD1 TGTGCCAGCAGTTTATCCCCGGGACAGGGTGTTAGCAATCAGCCCCAGCATTTT CASSLSPGQGVSNQPQHF
TRBJ2-1 - TRBV19 TRBD2 TGTGCCAGTAGTATGGGGGGAGGGCCCGGGGAGCAGTTCTTC CASSMGGGPGEQFF
TRBJ1-2 - TRBV28 - TGTGCCAGCAGTTGGATAACAGGCTATGGCTACACCTTC CASSWITGYGYTF
TRBJ1-2 once TRBV7-8 TRBD1 TGTGCCAGCAGCTCGACAGGGCCCTATGGCTACACCTTC CASSSTGPYGYTF
TRBJ1-3 - TRBV5-5 - TGTGCCGGGTGCTTCTCTGGAAACACCATATATTTT CAGCFSGNTIYF
TRBJ2-5 - TRBV30 - TGTGCCTGGAGTCATGGGGGGTCAGAGACCCAGTACTTC CAWSHGGSETQYF
TRBJ2-1 - TRBV5-1 TRBD2 TGCGCCAGCAGCTTGGAAGCGGGAGGGCCCTCCTACAATGAGCAGTTCTTC CASSLEAGGPSYNEQFF